Included here is one T cell receptor beta chain sequence, with context. Its specificity is not known. CDR1 and CDR2 from the germline V gene are MNHEY and SMNVEV (reference sequence). The V end was cut by 6 bases, the J end by 0 bases, with 11 bases between. The CDR3 loop spans 14 amino acids. This entry belongs to a study of molecular identifiers for immune sequencing clone quantification. Whole-study results and caveats: Spiked Jurkat TCR RNA from one cell was reportedly detectable among under 1.2 million naive cells.

Previously described methods and listed TCR primers produced bulk TCR libraries. In TCRdb, the PCR reads were re-called with MiXCR into one record per CDR3 protein. The table shows around 100,000 distinct CDR3 sequences, with over 30% occurring only once. This TCR was sampled from a human donor in good health. Some libraries in this study had Jurkat cell RNA spiked in. The source material was naive CD8+ T cells from blood, with Jurkat cell RNA spiked in. Indicated subset: FACS-sorted CD8+CD4-CCR7+CD45RA+ naive T cells. V usage is TRBV27 and J usage is TRBJ1-1, with D perhaps matching TRBD1 (6 bases). CDR3 in amino acids: CASRYRAMNTEAFF. The CDR3 DNA sequence: TGTGCCAGCAGATACAGGGCCATGAACACTGAAGCTTTCTTT.